This note documents a single T cell receptor (beta chain) sequence. This specimen belongs to a study of blood T cell repertoires in COVID-19. V gave up 9 bases and J gave up 5 bases; unmatched junction bases: 10. The CDR3 consists of 15 residues. CDR1 LNHNV and CDR2 YYDKDF come from the germline V gene (reference sequence). Assay: immunoSEQ multiplex PCR; the TCRdb copy retains only in-frame clones and omits some. The repertoire includes 200,000 to 250,000 clones, about 83% of them detected once, and 6.5% to 9% sits in the top ten. V and J are TRBV15 and TRBJ2-2, with 9 bases lining up with TRBD1. The sequence was collected from a woman in her forties or fifties with acute or convalescent COVID-19. The sample was peripheral blood. The CDR3, as DNA: TGTGCCACGAGTATAGACAGGGGGTCGACCGGGGAGCTGTTTTTT. The encoded protein is CATSIDRGSTGELFF.